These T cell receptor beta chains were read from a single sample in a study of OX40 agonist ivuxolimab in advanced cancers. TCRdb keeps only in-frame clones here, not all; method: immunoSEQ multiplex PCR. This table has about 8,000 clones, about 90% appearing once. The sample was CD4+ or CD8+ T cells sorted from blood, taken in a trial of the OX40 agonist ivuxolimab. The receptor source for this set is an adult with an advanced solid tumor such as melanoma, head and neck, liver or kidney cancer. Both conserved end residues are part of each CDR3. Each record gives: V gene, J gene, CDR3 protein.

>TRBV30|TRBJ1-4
CAWSVLGGEKLFF
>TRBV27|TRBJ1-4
CASGQFGGWGEKLFF
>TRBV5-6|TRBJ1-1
CASRWGPLIGNTEAFF
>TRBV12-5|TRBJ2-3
CASGLSGITDTQYF
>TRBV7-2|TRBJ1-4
CASSTRTGGREKLFF
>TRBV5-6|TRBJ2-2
CASSLAGSSRLPGELFF
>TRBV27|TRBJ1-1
CASSLQGTRPEAFF
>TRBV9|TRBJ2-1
CASSVVSSGSGLYNEQFF
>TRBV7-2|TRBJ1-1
CASSPGRLNTEAFF
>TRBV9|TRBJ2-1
CASSVYGGISYNEQFF
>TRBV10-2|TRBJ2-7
CASSDWTSGAYEQYF
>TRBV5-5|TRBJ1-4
CASTEAGDRGEKLFF
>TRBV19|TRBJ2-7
CASSIAYLAGHEQYF
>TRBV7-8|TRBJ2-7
CASSLGGDTSEQYF
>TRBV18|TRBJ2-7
CASSPISGRAGYEQYF
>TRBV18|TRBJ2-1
CASSPWGTSGNNEQFF
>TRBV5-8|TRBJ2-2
CASSFASAHTGELFF